This TCR beta chain was captured in a study of response to subunit inactivated influenza vaccine. Findings and limits, study-wide: Authors suggested each seasonal influenza vaccination recruits few new T cells.

One entry per CDR3 protein results from TCRdb running MiXCR on the RT-PCR reads. The sample has fewer than 800,000 distinct CDR3 sequences, roughly 14% seen once. With regard to this clonotype: Its cognate antigen is unknown.

CDR3 length equals 14 residues. Germline V gene data show CDR1 as LNHDA and CDR2 as SQIVND (reference sequence). Trimming stripped 7 bases from V and 0 bases from J, with 12 bases between. This sequence joins TRBV19 and TRBJ1-1; D might be TRBD1 (5 bases). The specimen comprised PBMCs from blood, sampled 11 to 12 days after vaccination. The TCR sequence derives from a middle-aged man who received an inactivated influenza vaccine. The CDR3 sequence is CASTRQHMNTEAFF. The DNA for the CDR3 is TGTGCCAGTACCCGACAGCATATGAACACTGAAGCTTTCTTT.